This T cell receptor (beta chain) was recorded in a study of T-cell reconstitution after alpha-beta-depleted transplantation in children. This CDR3 is 13 amino acids long. V dropped 6 bases and J dropped 4; count of bases not matched to a gene: 4. The germline gives CDR1 SNHLY, CDR2 FYNNEI. Preparation of the TCRbeta library was carried out with unique molecular identifiers. MiXCR, run by TCRdb on the PCR reads, gives a single entry per CDR3 protein. The table lists about 690,000 distinct CDR3 sequences, roughly 17% of them singletons, with 0.8% to 1.1% in the top ten. This clonotype appeared a few times.

The TCR was taken from a human donor who donated a stem cell graft to a child with acute myeloid leukemia. Here the sequenced sample was PBMCs from the stem cell graft donor, taken from the stem cell graft. The rearrangement links TRBV2 to TRBJ1-1; 8 nucleotides match TRBD1. In nucleotides, the CDR3 is TGTGCCAGCAGCAGGACAGGGACCACTGAAGCTTTCTTT. It encodes CASSRTGTTEAFF.